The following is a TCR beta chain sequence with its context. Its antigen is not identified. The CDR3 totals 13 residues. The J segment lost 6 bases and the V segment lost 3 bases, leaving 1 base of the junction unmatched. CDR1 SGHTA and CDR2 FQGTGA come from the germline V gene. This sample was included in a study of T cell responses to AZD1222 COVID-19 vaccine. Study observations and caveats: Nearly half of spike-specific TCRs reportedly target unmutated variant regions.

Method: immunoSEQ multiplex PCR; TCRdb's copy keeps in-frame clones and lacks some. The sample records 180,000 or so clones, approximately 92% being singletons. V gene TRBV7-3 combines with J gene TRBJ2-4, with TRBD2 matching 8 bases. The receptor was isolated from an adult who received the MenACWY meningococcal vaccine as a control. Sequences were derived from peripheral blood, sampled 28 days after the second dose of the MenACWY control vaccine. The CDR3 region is CASSLSGGNIQYF. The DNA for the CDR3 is TGTGCCAGCAGCTTGAGCGGGGGAAACATTCAGTACTTC.